This T cell receptor (beta chain) came from a study of neurological immune-mediated disorders. Notes on the study in general: In HTLV-1-associated myelopathy, TCR clonal expansion was greatest, whereas multiple sclerosis had the least, falling below healthy controls.

Time point specified: longitudinal time-point 1 (baseline). Where libraries were unsorted, they were derived from 2 million PBMCs stored at -80 degrees C. CDR3 size: 18 residues. Trimming at V came to 0 bases and at J to 6 bases, leaving 14 bases not matched to a gene. Germline V gives CDR1 LGHNA, CDR2 YSLEER. With 10-nucleotide random UMIs, 5'RACE was used to make the cDNA. MiXCR, applied by TCRdb to the 5' RACE reads, yields one record per CDR3 protein. The data show 55,000 to 65,000 distinct CDR3 sequences, with roughly a tenth seen just once and 6.6% held by the top ten. About this clonotype: The target antigen is unknown.

The clonotype comes from a male donor with HTLV-1-associated myelopathy (HAM/TSP). The chain has TRBV4-3 and TRBJ1-5; 7 nucleotides align to TRBD1. Sequencing was carried out using PBMCs. DNA of the CDR3: TGCGCCAGCAGCCAAGAGACAGGGAATCAATATTGGGGTCAGCCCCAGCATTTT. It encodes CASSQETGNQYWGQPQHF.